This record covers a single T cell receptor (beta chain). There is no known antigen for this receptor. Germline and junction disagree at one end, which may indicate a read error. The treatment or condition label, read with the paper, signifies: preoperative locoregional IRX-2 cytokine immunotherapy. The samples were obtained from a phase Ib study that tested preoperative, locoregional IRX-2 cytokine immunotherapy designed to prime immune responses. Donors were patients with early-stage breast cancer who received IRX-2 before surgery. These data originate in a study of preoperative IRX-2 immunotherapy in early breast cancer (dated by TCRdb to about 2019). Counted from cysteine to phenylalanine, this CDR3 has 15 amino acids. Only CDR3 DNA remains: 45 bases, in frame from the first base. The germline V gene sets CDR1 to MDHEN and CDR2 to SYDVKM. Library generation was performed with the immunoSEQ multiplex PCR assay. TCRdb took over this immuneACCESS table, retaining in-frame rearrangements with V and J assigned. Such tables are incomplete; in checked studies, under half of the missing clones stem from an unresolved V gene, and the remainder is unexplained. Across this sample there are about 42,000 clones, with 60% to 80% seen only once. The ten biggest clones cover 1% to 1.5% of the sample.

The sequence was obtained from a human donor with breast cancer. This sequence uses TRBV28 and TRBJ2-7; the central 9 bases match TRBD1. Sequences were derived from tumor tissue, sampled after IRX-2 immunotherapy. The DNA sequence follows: TGTGCCAGCAGTATAGCCGGGACAGGGAGCTACGAGCAGTATTTC. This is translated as CASSIAGTGSYEQYF.